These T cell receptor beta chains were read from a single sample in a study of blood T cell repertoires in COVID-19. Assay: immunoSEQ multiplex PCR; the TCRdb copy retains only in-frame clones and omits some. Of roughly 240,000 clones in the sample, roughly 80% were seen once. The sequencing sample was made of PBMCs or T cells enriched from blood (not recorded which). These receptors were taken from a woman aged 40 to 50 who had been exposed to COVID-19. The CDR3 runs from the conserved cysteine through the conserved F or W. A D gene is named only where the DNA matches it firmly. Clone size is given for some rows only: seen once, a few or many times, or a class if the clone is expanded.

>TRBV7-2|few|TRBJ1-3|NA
TGTGCCAGCAGCTCGACTTGGAGCTCTGGAAACACCATATATTTT
CASSSTWSSGNTIYF
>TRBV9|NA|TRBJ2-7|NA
TGTGCCAGCAGCCCATACAGTGACTCCTACGAGCAGTACTTC
CASSPYSDSYEQYF
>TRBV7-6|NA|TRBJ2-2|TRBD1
TGTGCCAGCAGCCCCCAACAGGGGGCGAACACCGGGGAGCTGTTTTTT
CASSPQQGANTGELFF
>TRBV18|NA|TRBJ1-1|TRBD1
TGTGCCAGCTCACTCGGACAGGGGGCGCGGACTGAAGCTTTCTTT
CASSLGQGARTEAFF
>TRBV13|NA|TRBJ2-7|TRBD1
TGTGCCAGCAGCTTAGTCCTCGGGCAGGGGGCTTTCCACGAGCAGTACTTC
CASSLVLGQGAFHEQYF
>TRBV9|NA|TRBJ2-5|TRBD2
TGTGCCAGCAGCGTACGCGGGGGGGCATCGGAGACCCAGTACTTC
CASSVRGGASETQYF
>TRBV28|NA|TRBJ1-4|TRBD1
TGTGCCAGCAGTCCCCCCCGGAGGGGGCGCCAAGAAAAACTGTTTTTT
CASSPPRRGRQEKLFF
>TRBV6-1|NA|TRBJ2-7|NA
TGTGCCAGCAGTGAATTGGGCAGAACTTACTCCTACGAGCAGTACTTC
CASSELGRTYSYEQYF
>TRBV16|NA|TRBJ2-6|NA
TGTGCCAGCAGCCGCCCCAGGGGTGCGGCTTCTGGGGCCAACGTCCTGACTTTC
CASSRPRGAASGANVLTF
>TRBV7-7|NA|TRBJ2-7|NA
TGTGCCAGCAGCCCCATTTTGACAGTCACCTCCGAGCAGTACTTC
CASSPILTVTSEQYF
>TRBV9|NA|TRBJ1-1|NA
TGTGCCAGCAGCGTCACAGGGAATCCGCCTGAAGCTTTCTTT
CASSVTGNPPEAFF
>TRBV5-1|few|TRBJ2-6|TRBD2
TGCGCCAGCAGCTTGGCCCTAGCGGGGGGGCCTGGGGCCAACGTCCTGACTTTC
CASSLALAGGPGANVLTF
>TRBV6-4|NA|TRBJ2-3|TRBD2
TGTGCCAGCAGGCCACTAGCGGGGGGCACAGATACGCAGTATTTT
CASRPLAGGTDTQYF
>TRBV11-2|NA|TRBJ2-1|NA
TGTGCCAGCAGCTTAGACAGTGAGCAGTTCTTC
CASSLDSEQFF
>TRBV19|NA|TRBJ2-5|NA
TGTGCCAGTAGTATAATGGCGGGGATGGAGACCCAGTACTTC
CASSIMAGMETQYF
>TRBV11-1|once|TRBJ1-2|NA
TGTGCCAGCAGCTTAGCGCCTAGTGGTGGCAGACCTTCTCCCTCCTTC
CASSLAPSGGRPSPSF
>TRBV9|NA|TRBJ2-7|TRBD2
TGTGCCAGCAGCGTAGGGTCAGCGGGGTGGTACGAGCAGTACTTC
CASSVGSAGWYEQYF
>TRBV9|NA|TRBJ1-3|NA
TGTGCCAGCAGCCAGGGTTTTTTGTCTGGAAACACCATATATTTT
CASSQGFLSGNTIYF
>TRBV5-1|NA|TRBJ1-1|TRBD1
TGCGCCAGCAGCTATTCCGGGACAGCGAACACTGAAGCTTTCTTT
CASSYSGTANTEAFF
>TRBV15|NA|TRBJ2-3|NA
TGTGCCACCAGCAGAGGTGGGCAGGGAAGCACAGATACGCAGTATTTT
CATSRGGQGSTDTQYF
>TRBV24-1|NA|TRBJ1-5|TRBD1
TGTGCCACCAGTGATGGGGGGACAGGGGGTCAGCCCCAGCATTTT
CATSDGGTGGQPQHF
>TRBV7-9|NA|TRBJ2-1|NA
TGTGCCAGCAGCTTTCCCTCAGGGGTTCGCGACAATGAGCAGTTCTTC
CASSFPSGVRDNEQFF
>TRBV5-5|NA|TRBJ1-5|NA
TGTGCCAGCAGCTTGGCGTACAGGGCAGGGGGCAATCAGCCCCAGCATTTT
CASSLAYRAGGNQPQHF
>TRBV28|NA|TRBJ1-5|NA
TGTGCCAGCAGCCCCTTTGGACAATCCGAAGGCAATCAGCCCCAGCATTTT
CASSPFGQSEGNQPQHF
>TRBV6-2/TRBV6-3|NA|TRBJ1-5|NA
TGTGCCAGCAGTCGCAACAGGGTCCCAAAGGGGAATCAGCCCCAGCATTTT
CASSRNRVPKGNQPQHF
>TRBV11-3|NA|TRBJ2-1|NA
TGTGCCAGCAGCTTAGTTTCCGGGGGCAATGAGCAGTTCTTC
CASSLVSGGNEQFF
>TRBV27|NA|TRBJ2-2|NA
TGTGCCAGCACCCTAGCGTTAAACACCGGGGAGCTGTTTTTT
CASTLALNTGELFF
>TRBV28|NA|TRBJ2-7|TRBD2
TGTGCCAGCAGATACACGGGGACTAGCGGGGGGCACCCATCCTACGAGCAGTACTTC
CASRYTGTSGGHPSYEQYF
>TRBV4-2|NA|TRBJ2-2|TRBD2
TGTGCCAGCAGCCAAGATCTTTTCCCCGGACTAGGGGCTCCCGGGGAGCTGTTTTTT
CASSQDLFPGLGAPGELFF
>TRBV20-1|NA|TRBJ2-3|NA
TGCAGTGCTAGCGGCACAGATACGCAGTATTTT
CSASGTDTQYF
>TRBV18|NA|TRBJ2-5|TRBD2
TGTGCCAGCTCAACAGCGGGGGGGATCCAAGAGACCCAGTACTTC
CASSTAGGIQETQYF
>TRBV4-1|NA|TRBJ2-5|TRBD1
TGCGCCAGCAGCCTACCGGGACAGGGGGCGCGGGAGACCCAGTACTTC
CASSLPGQGARETQYF
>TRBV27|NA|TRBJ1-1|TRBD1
TGTGCCAGCAGTTTACGACCTGGACAGGGGGGCGGTGAAGCTTTCTTT
CASSLRPGQGGGEAFF
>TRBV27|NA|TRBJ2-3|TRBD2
TGTGCCAGCAGTTTATCCCTTGGACTAGCCGGCACAGATACGCAGTATTTT
CASSLSLGLAGTDTQYF
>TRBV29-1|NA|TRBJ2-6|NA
TGCAGCGTTGAAGATTTTAAGGGGGCTGGGGCCAACGTCCTGACTTTC
CSVEDFKGAGANVLTF
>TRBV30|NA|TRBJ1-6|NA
TGTGCCTGGAGTGTCTCCGCAGCGGGCAATTCACCCCTCCACTTT
CAWSVSAAGNSPLHF